The 8 T cell receptor beta chains reported below all come from one sample, sequenced in a study of blood T cell repertoires in COVID-19. Clones were sequenced by immunoSEQ multiplex PCR, and TCRdb holds only the in-frame ones, with some missing. This table has around 160,000 clones, about 87% appearing once. The sample was peripheral blood. All receptors derive from a woman aged 70-85 years with COVID-19, enrolled during active disease.

The CDR3 nucleotides are TGTGCCAGCACCCGAGACAGGGGCACTGAAGCTTTCTTT. Residues: CASTRDRGTEAFF. This chain uses TRBV12-3 or TRBV12-4 with TRBJ1-1; TRBD1 matches at 8 bases. The ends lost 7 bases at V and 4 bases at J; junction bases unmatched: 5. The CDR3 is 13 amino acids.

J is TRBJ2-2 and V is TRBV6-6; 7 positions match TRBD1. This CDR3 spans 15 amino acids. The V and J ends lost 4 bases and 4 bases, in that order; junction bases with no gene match: 6. In germline, CDR1 is MNHNY, CDR2 SVGAGI (reference sequence). CDR3 amino acids: CASSFHRGTTGELFF. The CDR3 DNA reads TGTGCCAGCAGTTTTCACAGGGGAACCACCGGGGAGCTGTTTTTT.

The V call is TRBV5-1, the J call TRBJ2-3, with 11 bases matching TRBD2. V lost 0 bases and J lost 2; bases outside the gene matches: 8. In germline, CDR1 is SGHRS, CDR2 YFSETQ. This CDR3 is 18 amino acids long. The chain's CDR3 is CASSLGLAGGRLTDTQYF. The CDR3 DNA follows: TGCGCCAGCAGCTTGGGATTAGCGGGGGGGCGGCTCACAGATACGCAGTATTTT.

The chain's CDR3 is CASSPRTGAQETQYF. The CDR3 DNA is TGCGCCAGCAGCCCCCGGACAGGGGCACAAGAGACCCAGTACTTC. This chain joins TRBV5-1 and TRBJ2-5; TRBD1 matches at 9 bases. Germline lookup yields CDR1 SGHRS and CDR2 YFSETQ. The CDR3 totals 15 residues. V was clipped by 4 bases and J by 2 bases; unmatched bases: 6.

The chain combines TRBV2 with TRBJ2-1; possible D gene TRBD1, 6 bases. V lost 5 bases to trimming and J lost 0 bases, with 11 bases between them. Germline V lookup: CDR1 SNHLY, CDR2 FYNNEI. The CDR3 loop spans 15 amino acids. CDR3 loop: CASSLDRSSYNEQFF. CDR3 nucleotides: TGTGCCAGCAGTTTAGACAGGAGCTCCTACAATGAGCAGTTCTTC.

V gene TRBV9 combines with J gene TRBJ1-6; no clear D. This CDR3 is built from 16 residues. Trimming took off 6 bases at V and 0 bases at J, with 13 bases between the two ends. Germline V gene sequence: CDR1 SGDLS, CDR2 YYNGEE. The CDR3 reads CASTRGSSSYNSPLHF. The CDR3 bases are TGTGCCAGCACCCGAGGGAGCAGCTCCTATAATTCACCCCTCCACTTT.

This chain joins TRBV6-5 and TRBJ2-6; D gene unclear. V was clipped by 5 bases and J by 0 bases, with 8 bases between them. The germline gives CDR1 MNHEY, CDR2 SVGAGI. CDR3 size: 15 residues. The DNA for the CDR3 is TGTGCCAGCAGTCTCTCCTTCTCTGGGGCCAACGTCCTGACTTTC. Its translation: CASSLSFSGANVLTF.

This clone was detected once. The chain joins TRBV19 to TRBJ1-2; D not certain. This CDR3 contains 15 residues. Trimming removed 5 bases at V and 0 bases at J, with 13 bases between. Germline V gene lookup returns CDR1 LNHDA and CDR2 SQIVND (reference sequence). Here the CDR3 reads CASSVGQVANYGYTF. The CDR3 DNA reads as TGTGCCAGTAGTGTGGGCCAGGTAGCTAACTATGGCTACACCTTC.